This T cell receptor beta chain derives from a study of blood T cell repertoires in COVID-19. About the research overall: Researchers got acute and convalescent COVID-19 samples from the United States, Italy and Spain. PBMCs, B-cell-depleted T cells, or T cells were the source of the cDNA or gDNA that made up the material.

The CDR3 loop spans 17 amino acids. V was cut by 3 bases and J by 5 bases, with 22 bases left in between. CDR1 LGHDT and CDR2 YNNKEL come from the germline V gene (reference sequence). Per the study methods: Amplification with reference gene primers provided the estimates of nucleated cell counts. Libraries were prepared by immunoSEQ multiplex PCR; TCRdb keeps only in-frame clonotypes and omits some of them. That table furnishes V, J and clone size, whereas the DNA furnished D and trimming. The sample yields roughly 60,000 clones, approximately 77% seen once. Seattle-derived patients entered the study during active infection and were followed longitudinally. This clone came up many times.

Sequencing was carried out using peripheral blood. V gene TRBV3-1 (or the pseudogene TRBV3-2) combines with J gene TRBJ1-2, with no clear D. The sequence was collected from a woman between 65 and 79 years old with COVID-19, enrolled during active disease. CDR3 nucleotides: TGTGCCAGCAGCCAGTTCAGTGTCCGGGGATCTCGGTATGGCTACACCTTC. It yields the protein CASSQFSVRGSRYGYTF.